This paragraph reports one TCR beta chain. This CDR3 contains 11 residues. Germline V gene lookup returns CDR1 SNHLY and CDR2 FYNNEI. V shed 5 bases and J shed 2 bases, with 0 bases lying between them. The data were taken from a study of T cells after somatic rescue of genetic block. Assay: immunoSEQ multiplex PCR; the TCRdb copy retains only in-frame clones and omits some. The sample has about 72,000 clones; approximately 90% are singletons. The sample comprised peripheral blood mononuclear cells (PBMCs). The sequence derives from a man aged 30-40 years. The rearrangement uses TRBV2 and TRBJ2-2; D not certain. CDR3: CASSNTGELFF. In DNA, the CDR3 is TGTGCCAGCAGTAACACCGGGGAGCTGTTTTTT.